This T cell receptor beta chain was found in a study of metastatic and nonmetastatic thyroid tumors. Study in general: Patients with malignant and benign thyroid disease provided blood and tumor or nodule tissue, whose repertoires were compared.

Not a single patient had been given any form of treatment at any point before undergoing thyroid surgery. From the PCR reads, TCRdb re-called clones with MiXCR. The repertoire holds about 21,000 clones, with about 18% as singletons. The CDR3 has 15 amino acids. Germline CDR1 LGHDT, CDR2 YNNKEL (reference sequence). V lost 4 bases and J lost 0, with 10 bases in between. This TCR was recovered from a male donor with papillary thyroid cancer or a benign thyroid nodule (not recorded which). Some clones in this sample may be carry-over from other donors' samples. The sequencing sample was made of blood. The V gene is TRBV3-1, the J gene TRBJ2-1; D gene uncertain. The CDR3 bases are TGTGCCAGCAGCCGTCCCTTTAGCTCCTACAATGAGCAGTTCTTC. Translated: CASSRPFSSYNEQFF.